One sample yielded the 4 T cell receptor beta chains listed below, sequenced in a study of blood T cell repertoires in COVID-19. Repertoires were generated with immunoSEQ multiplex PCR, while TCRdb's copy carries only in-frame clones and drops some. Of roughly 200,000 clones listed, over 80% were seen once; the top ten hold 25% to 35%. Sequencing was performed on peripheral blood. The receptor set was obtained from a middle-aged man with acute or convalescent COVID-19.

CDR3 region: CASSFGGGEAFF. CDR3 bases: TGTGCCAGCAGTTTTGGGGGAGGTGAAGCTTTCTTT. The rearrangement links TRBV27 to TRBJ1-1; D may be TRBD1 (5 bases). V lost 3 bases to trimming and J lost 7 bases, with 9 bases between them. The CDR3 length is 12 residues. The germline V gene encodes CDR1 MNHEY and CDR2 SMNVEV (reference sequence).

A note on this clone: This specimen includes other DNA sequences encoding the same CDR3. The V call is TRBV9, the J call TRBJ1-1; TRBD1 is a possible D gene (5 bases). The CDR3 length is 14 residues. Looked up from germline, CDR1 is SGDLS and CDR2 is YYNGEE. V lost 1 base, J lost 3 bases, and 10 bases lay in between. The CDR3 bases are TGTGCCAGCAGCGTACAGGGAGGGGACACTGAAGCTTTCTTT. Its translation is CASSVQGGDTEAFF.

The chain employs TRBV2 and TRBJ1-4; TRBD1 agrees at 7 bases. With 5 bases clipped from V and 1 base from J, the junction kept 4 bases outside the gene matches. Germline V gene sequence: CDR1 SNHLY, CDR2 FYNNEI. This CDR3 is built from 15 residues. CDR3 region: CASSLRQGTNEKLFF. DNA for the CDR3: TGTGCCAGCAGTCTAAGACAGGGAACTAATGAAAAACTGTTTTTT.

The CDR3 bases are TGTGCCAGCAGCCTCGGACAGGGGGAGACCCAGTACTTC. Amino acid sequence: CASSLGQGETQYF. V is TRBV6-2 or TRBV6-3 and J is TRBJ2-5; 9 nucleotides align to TRBD1. The V segment lost 6 bases and the J segment 5 bases; nucleotides outside the gene matches: 4. There are 13 residues in the CDR3. Per the germline V gene, CDR1 is MNHEY and CDR2 is SVGEGT.